This T cell receptor beta chain came from a study of T cell changes during pregnancy in multiple sclerosis. Here immunoSEQ multiplex PCR was the method, and the copy in TCRdb shows in-frame clones only, minus some. Among 70,000 to 95,000 clones, about 92% were seen once, and the ten largest hold around 2.6%. This CDR3 has 13 amino acids. The germline gives CDR1 SQVTM, CDR2 ANQGSEA. Trimming took off 2 bases at V and 0 bases at J, with 7 bases between the two ends. The chain combines TRBV29-1 with TRBJ1-1; D gene uncertain. The material sequenced was peripheral blood, taken after pregnancy. The TCR comes from a female donor in good health, enrolled as a control in a pregnancy study. This CDR3 reads CSVEPVVNTEAFF. Here the CDR3 DNA reads TGCAGCGTTGAACCGGTGGTGAACACTGAAGCTTTCTTT.